Listed below are T cell receptor beta chains from one sample, sequenced in a study of cytomegalovirus exposure and HLA in healthy donors. TCRdb's copy holds only in-frame clones and misses some; the assay was immunoSEQ multiplex PCR. The data show hundreds of thousands of clones, 75% to 90% seen once. What was sequenced was PBMCs. The receptors stem from a woman aged 18 to 35 in good health and CMV-seronegative. Each CDR3 is given with its conserved first and last residue. The order of the fields is V gene, J gene, CDR3 protein.

V gene: TRBV2
J gene: TRBJ2-1
CDR3 protein: CASSVLDEQFF

V gene: TRBV7-8
J gene: TRBJ2-7
CDR3 protein: CASSLDKDYEQYF

V gene: TRBV30
J gene: TRBJ1-1
CDR3 protein: CAWSTQGITEAFF

V gene: TRBV6-1
J gene: TRBJ1-3
CDR3 protein: CASSLQGAGNTIYF

V gene: TRBV5-1
J gene: TRBJ2-2
CDR3 protein: CASSLTPNTGELFF

V gene: TRBV6-5
J gene: TRBJ2-1
CDR3 protein: CASSQGDNEQFF

V gene: TRBV11-3
J gene: TRBJ1-3
CDR3 protein: CASSLAMTGSGNTIYF

V gene: TRBV5-1
J gene: TRBJ1-1
CDR3 protein: CASSLYGDTEAFF

V gene: TRBV5-4
J gene: TRBJ2-2
CDR3 protein: CASRQGPNTGELFF

V gene: TRBV11-2
J gene: TRBJ1-2
CDR3 protein: CASSPNRRVPNYGYTF

V gene: TRBV5-1
J gene: TRBJ2-7
CDR3 protein: CASSPGGNYEQYF

V gene: TRBV7-3
J gene: TRBJ2-5
CDR3 protein: CASSLIAGGPGSQETQYF

V gene: TRBV4-1
J gene: TRBJ2-1
CDR3 protein: CASSQDTRTLKFF

V gene: TRBV5-4
J gene: TRBJ2-3
CDR3 protein: CASSLAAGASLAADTQYF

V gene: TRBV30
J gene: TRBJ1-2
CDR3 protein: CAWSPGSWDGYTF

V gene: TRBV7-8
J gene: TRBJ1-5
CDR3 protein: CASSLEYGQGWTQPQHF

V gene: TRBV29-1
J gene: TRBJ2-7
CDR3 protein: CSVEKRGPYEQYF

V gene: TRBV5-4
J gene: TRBJ2-1
CDR3 protein: CASPGLAEGNEQFF

V gene: TRBV28
J gene: TRBJ1-6
CDR3 protein: CASSFGPGGDAPLHF

V gene: TRBV19
J gene: TRBJ2-1
CDR3 protein: CASSPLGGGYDEQFF

V gene: TRBV2
J gene: TRBJ1-4
CDR3 protein: CASSQLETGIVFGEKLFF